The T cell receptor beta chain described here comes from a study of spatial heterogeneity in lung cancer. Study information: From matched bulk RNA-seq came a T cell module score, which showed a strong correlation with TCR transcript counts in tumor regions. An average of more than ten raw reads was observed per unique TCR and UMI combination.

This sample's time point: sample taken at primary tumor resection. Whole RNA, which was extracted from tumor, nontumor lung tissue or frozen PBMC, was sequenced without any cell sorting. Individually, TCR cDNA molecules were each labelled with a unique molecular identifier. Each CDR3 protein is one row after TCRdb ran MiXCR on the 5' RACE reads. The sample lists about 3,800 distinct CDR3 sequences; around 32% were seen once. Details on this clonotype: What it binds is not known.

Study-wide findings and caveats: The study found that expanded intratumoral alpha and beta TCR counts tracked tumor mutation counts.

The source material was lung tumor tissue, sampled at surgery. The sequence was obtained from a male donor with early-stage non-small cell lung cancer.

CDR3 region: CSVVVASKTQYF. CDR3 sequence (DNA): TGCAGCGTTGTTGTGGCATCGAAGACCCAGTACTTC. This chain links TRBV29-1 with TRBJ2-5; no reliable D call. The length of the CDR3 is 12 residues. CDR1 is SQVTM, CDR2 ANQGSEA, per germline. Trimming stripped 4 bases from V and 6 bases from J, with 12 bases between.